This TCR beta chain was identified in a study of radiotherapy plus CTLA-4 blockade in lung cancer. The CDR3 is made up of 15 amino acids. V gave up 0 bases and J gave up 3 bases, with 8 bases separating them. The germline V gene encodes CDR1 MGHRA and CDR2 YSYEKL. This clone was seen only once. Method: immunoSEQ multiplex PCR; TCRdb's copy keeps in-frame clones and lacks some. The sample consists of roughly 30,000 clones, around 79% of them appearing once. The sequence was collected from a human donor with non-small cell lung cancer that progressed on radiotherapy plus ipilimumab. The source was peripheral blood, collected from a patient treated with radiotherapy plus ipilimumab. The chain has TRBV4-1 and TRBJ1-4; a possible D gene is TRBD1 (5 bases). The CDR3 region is CASSQDPGANEKLFF. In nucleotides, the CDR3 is TGCGCCAGCAGCCAAGATCCGGGGGCTAATGAAAAACTGTTTTTT.